This T cell receptor beta chain was identified in a study of spatial heterogeneity in lung cancer. Overall study context: Detection consistently captured more beta-chain sequences than alpha-chain sequences. Findings and limits, study-wide: The appearance of ubiquitous expanded tumor TCRs in blood was greater at resection than follow-up.

TCRdb reanalysed the 5' RACE reads using MiXCR and keeps one entry per CDR3 protein. This sample has about 52,000 distinct CDR3 sequences; under 7.5% occur once, and the top ten carry about 2.6%. Trimming stripped 3 bases from V and 0 bases from J, with 3 bases between. The CDR3 is 13 amino acids. CDR1 and CDR2 (germline): GTSNPN, SVGIG (reference sequence). The sample's time point: sample taken at primary tumor resection. The authors sequenced whole RNA from tumor, nontumor lung or frozen PBMC without sorting. At least ten counts were recorded for this clonotype. What it binds is not known. V gene TRBV30 combines with J gene TRBJ2-6; D gene unclear. The receptor's source is a female donor with early-stage non-small cell lung cancer. Sequenced material: PBMCs, taken at surgery. The CDR3 sequence is CAWRHSGANVLTF. The CDR3 nucleotides are TGTGCCTGGAGGCACTCTGGGGCCAACGTCCTGACTTTC.